These 18 T cell receptor beta chains originate from one sample sequenced in a study of blood T cell repertoires in COVID-19 (TCRdb year 2020). Library creation used the immunoSEQ multiplex PCR assay. TCRdb stores this immuneACCESS table with in-frame sequences only. Part of the clones is absent; in the studies checked, under half of the shortfall reflects unresolved V genes, and no reason is known for the rest. For this sample the table gives 200,000 to 250,000 clones, of which approximately 85% were detected only once. Jointly, the top ten make up approximately 8% of the sample. The sequencing sample was made of peripheral blood. Every receptor here comes from a woman of 80 years or more with COVID-19, enrolled during active disease.

The chain combines TRBV19 with TRBJ1-1, with 9 bases that match TRBD1. V lost 7 bases and J lost 5; bases outside the gene matches: 5. Germline V gives CDR1 LNHDA, CDR2 SQIVND (reference sequence). CDR3 length equals 13 residues. The CDR3 spells CASTDRGRTEAFF. CDR3 nucleotides: TGTGCCAGTACCGACAGGGGGAGGACTGAAGCTTTCTTT.

V is TRBV4-3 and J is TRBJ2-1, with D perhaps matching TRBD2 (7 bases). Germline V CDR1 and CDR2: LGHNA, YSLEER. The ends were cut back, 5 bases at V and 0 bases at J, with 14 bases in the middle. This CDR3 contains 16 residues. The CDR3 here is CASSFLADSSYNEQFF. CDR3 sequence (DNA): TGCGCCAGCAGCTTCCTAGCGGACAGCTCCTACAATGAGCAGTTCTTC.

J is TRBJ1-3 and V is TRBV3-1 (or the pseudogene TRBV3-2); D uncertain. Germline CDR1 LGHDT, CDR2 YNNKEL (reference sequence). The CDR3 loop spans 15 amino acids. Trimming pared 4 bases from V and 2 bases from J, leaving 12 bases between. The CDR3 protein is CASSPLGGTGNTIYF. CDR3 DNA sequence: TGTGCCAGCAGCCCCCTAGGAGGGACTGGAAACACCATATATTTT.

V usage is TRBV7-9 and J usage is TRBJ2-7; TRBD1 might be the D (6 bases). The CDR3 contains 19 residues. Germline values: CDR1 SEHNR, CDR2 FQNEAQ (reference sequence). Deletions cut 4 bases from V and 0 bases from J, with 25 bases between. CDR3 loop: CASSSMTGHYTKDSYEQYF. The CDR3 nucleotides read TGTGCCAGCAGCTCAATGACGGGACACTATACAAAGGACTCCTACGAGCAGTACTTC.

V gene TRBV11-3 combines with J gene TRBJ2-1, with 12 bases matching TRBD2. Looked up from germline, CDR1 is SGHNT and CDR2 is YENEEA. V lost 5 bases and J lost 7; bases outside the gene matches: 6. This CDR3 has 15 residues. The CDR3 is CASSPGTSGLNEQFF. The CDR3 bases are TGTGCCAGCAGCCCCGGGACTAGCGGGCTGAATGAGCAGTTCTTC.

V usage is TRBV19 and J usage is TRBJ2-3, with TRBD2 identical over 8 bases. Germline V gene lookup returns CDR1 LNHDA and CDR2 SQIVND (reference sequence). Trimming cost V 4 bases and J 4 bases; bases outside gene matches: 10. The CDR3 totals 16 residues. CDR3 amino acids: CASSTLGAGVADTQYF. The CDR3 nucleotides are TGTGCCAGTAGTACCCTAGGAGCGGGAGTAGCAGATACGCAGTATTTT.

The chain recombines TRBV30 with TRBJ2-2, with 12 bases that match TRBD1. The V and J ends lost 7 bases and 7 bases, in that order; junction bases with no gene match: 7. CDR1 and CDR2 from the germline V gene are GTSNPN and SVGIG (reference sequence). The length of the CDR3 is 14 residues. DNA of the CDR3: TGTGCCTTTGGGACAGGGGGCCTGGGCGGGGAGCTGTTTTTT. Protein: CAFGTGGLGGELFF.

The V and J genes are TRBV6-2 or TRBV6-3 and TRBJ2-3, with D possibly being TRBD1 (5 bases). This CDR3 spans 15 amino acids. The germline V gene encodes CDR1 MNHEY and CDR2 SVGEGT. The ends were cut back, 3 bases at V and 3 bases at J, with 13 bases in the middle. The CDR3 coding sequence is TGTGCCAGCAGTTATGGTCAGGGTAGGACAGATACGCAGTATTTT. It encodes CASSYGQGRTDTQYF.

V gene TRBV2 combines with J gene TRBJ1-3, with no clear D. Deletions cut 7 bases from V and 2 bases from J, with 6 bases between. The CDR3 spans 12 residues. Looked up from germline, CDR1 is SNHLY and CDR2 is FYNNEI. The CDR3 DNA is TGTGCCAGCACCCCAACTGGAAACACCATATATTTT. Translating it yields CASTPTGNTIYF.

The chain recombines TRBV30 with TRBJ1-1, with TRBD1 as a possible D gene (5 bases). V was clipped by 2 bases and J by 1 base, with 8 bases between them. Looked up from germline, CDR1 is GTSNPN and CDR2 is SVGIG (reference sequence). This CDR3 has 13 residues. Here the CDR3 DNA reads TGTGCCTGGAGTAAGACAGAGAACACTGAAGCTTTCTTT. This sequence encodes CAWSKTENTEAFF.

The chain is built from TRBV2 and TRBJ2-3; 11 bases line up with TRBD2. Losses at the gene ends were 5 bases for V and 2 bases for J; bases not matched to a gene: 3. Per the germline V gene, CDR1 is SNHLY and CDR2 is FYNNEI. This CDR3 region has 15 residues. CDR3 coding DNA: TGTGCCAGCAGTCCGGGACTAGCGGCCACAGATACGCAGTATTTT. Its protein product is CASSPGLAATDTQYF.

V usage is TRBV18 and J usage is TRBJ2-1; D is perhaps TRBD2 (5 bases). CDR3 length: 16 amino acids. The germline V and J ends were trimmed by 0 bases and 8 bases, with 17 bases remaining between them. CDR1 is KGHSH, CDR2 LQKENI, per germline. The CDR3 nucleotides are TGTGCCAGCTCACCACCAGCGGTTCCCGGCGGTCATGAGCAGTTCTTC. It yields the protein CASSPPAVPGGHEQFF.

The V call is TRBV20-1, the J call TRBJ1-6; D possibly corresponds to TRBD1 (6 bases). The CDR3 length is 15 residues. Germline CDR1 DFQATT, CDR2 SNEGSKA (reference sequence). The V gene lost 3 bases and the J gene lost 7 bases, with 16 bases spanning the gap. CDR3 loop: CSASAPGGQNSPLHF. Written as DNA, the CDR3 is TGCAGTGCTAGTGCGCCGGGGGGCCAGAATTCACCCCTCCACTTT.

The V and J genes are TRBV5-5 and TRBJ1-5, with D possibly being TRBD1 (5 bases). Trimming removed 4 bases at V and 4 bases at J, with 15 bases between. This CDR3 spans 15 amino acids. Germline CDR1 reads SGHKS; CDR2 reads YYEKEE (reference sequence). In nucleotides, the CDR3 is TGTGCCAGCAGCCCCGGGGGAGCCCCTAATCAGCCCCAGCATTTT. This sequence encodes CASSPGGAPNQPQHF.

This sequence joins TRBV24-1 and TRBJ2-3; 13 bases line up with TRBD2. This CDR3 spans 17 amino acids. Trimming at V came to 3 bases and at J to 2 bases, leaving 4 bases not matched to a gene. In germline, CDR1 is KGHDR, CDR2 SFDVKD. The DNA of the CDR3 is TGTGCCACCAGTGATGTGACTAGCGGGGGGATCACAGATACGCAGTATTTT. This sequence encodes CATSDVTSGGITDTQYF.

This clone was counted only a few times. CDR3 protein: CASSESGTNQPQHF. The CDR3 DNA follows: TGCGCCAGCAGTGAGTCGGGCACCAACCAGCCCCAGCATTTT. This chain joins TRBV10-2 and TRBJ1-5, with no clear D. The CDR3 covers 14 residues. CDR1 is WSHSY, CDR2 SAAADI, per germline. Trimming left V 0 bases short and J 7 bases short, with 10 bases between.

The rearrangement joins TRBV5-1 to TRBJ2-5; D not resolved. The germline V and J ends were trimmed by 0 bases and 5 bases, with 11 bases remaining between them. Germline lookup yields CDR1 SGHRS and CDR2 YFSETQ. The CDR3 has 14 residues. The CDR3 DNA reads as TGCGCCAGCAGCTTGGGTATACCTCGGGAGACCCAGTACTTC. It translates to CASSLGIPRETQYF.

This sequence joins TRBV5-4 and TRBJ1-1, with D perhaps matching TRBD1 (5 bases). There are 14 residues in the CDR3. V was cut by 0 bases and J by 7 bases, with 13 bases left in between. Germline CDR1 and CDR2: SGHNT and YYREEE (reference sequence). For the CDR3, the DNA is TGTGCCAGCAGCTTGGCGGGGGGGAAGATTGAAGCTTTCTTT. Translation gives CASSLAGGKIEAFF. Full variable domain (rest looked up from reference TRBV5-4 and TRBJ1-1): ETGVTQSPTHLIKTRGQQVTLRCSSQSGHNTVSWYQQALGQGPQFIFQYYREEENGRGNFPPRFSGLQFPNYSSELNVNALELDDSALYLCASSLAGGKIEAFFGQGTRLTVV.